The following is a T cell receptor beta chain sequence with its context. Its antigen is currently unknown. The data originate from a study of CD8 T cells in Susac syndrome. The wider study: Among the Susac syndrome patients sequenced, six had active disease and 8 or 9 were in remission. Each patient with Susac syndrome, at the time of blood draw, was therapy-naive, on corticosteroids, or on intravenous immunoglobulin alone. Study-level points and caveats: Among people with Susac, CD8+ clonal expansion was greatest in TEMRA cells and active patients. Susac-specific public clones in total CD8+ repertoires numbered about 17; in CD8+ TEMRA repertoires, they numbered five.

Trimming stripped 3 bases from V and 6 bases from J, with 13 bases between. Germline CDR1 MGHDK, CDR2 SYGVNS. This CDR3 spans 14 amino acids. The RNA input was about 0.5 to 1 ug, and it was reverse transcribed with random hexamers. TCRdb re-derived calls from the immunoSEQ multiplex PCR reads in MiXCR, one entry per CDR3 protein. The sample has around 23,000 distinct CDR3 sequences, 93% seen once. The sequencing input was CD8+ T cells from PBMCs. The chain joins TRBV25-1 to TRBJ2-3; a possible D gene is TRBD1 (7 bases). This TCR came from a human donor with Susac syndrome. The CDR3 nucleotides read TGTGCCAGCAGTGACCAGCCAGGGGGGGATACGCAGTATTTT. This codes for CASSDQPGGDTQYF.